Listed below are T cell receptor beta chains from one sample, sequenced in a study of blood T cell repertoires in COVID-19. Method: immunoSEQ multiplex PCR; TCRdb's copy keeps in-frame clones and lacks some. The table has 180,000 or so clones, 86% seen once. The sequenced material came from peripheral blood. Source of these receptors: a man between 60 and 75 years old with acute or convalescent COVID-19. CDR3s include the opening cysteine and the closing phenylalanine or tryptophan. Fields, in order: D gene, clone size, J gene, V gene, CDR3 DNA, CDR3 protein. A D gene is named only where the DNA matches it firmly. Clone size appears in some rows only: once, few, many, or a class for an expanded clone.

TRBD2 | - | TRBJ2-2 | TRBV7-9 | TGTGCCAGCAGCCGAACCGGGACTAGCGGGACCGGGGAGCTGTTTTTT | CASSRTGTSGTGELFF
- | - | TRBJ1-2 | TRBV29-1 | TGCAGCGTGGGCCCGGACTATGGCTACACCTTC | CSVGPDYGYTF
TRBD1 | - | TRBJ1-5 | TRBV28 | TGTGCCAGCAGTAAAGGACAGGTTAGCAATCAGCCCCAGCATTTT | CASSKGQVSNQPQHF
- | few | TRBJ1-1 | TRBV12-5 | TGTGCTAGTGGTTCCGGACAGCACACTGAAGCTTTCTTT | CASGSGQHTEAFF
TRBD1 | - | TRBJ1-5 | TRBV28 | TGTGCCAGCAGGGCGGACAGGGGCGGACAGCCCCAGCATTTT | CASRADRGGQPQHF
TRBD2 | few | TRBJ2-1 | TRBV14 | TGTGCCAGCAGCCAAGCTAGCGGGAGAGTCTACAATGAGCAGTTCTTC | CASSQASGRVYNEQFF
- | few | TRBJ1-5 | TRBV11-2 | TGTGCCAGCAGCTTAGCGGGGGGCAGGCAGCCCCAGCATTTT | CASSLAGGRQPQHF
TRBD1 | - | TRBJ1-2 | TRBV27 | TGTGCCAGCACCCACATTCGGTCAGGGGGCGTCGACTATGGCTACACCTTC | CASTHIRSGGVDYGYTF
TRBD1 | - | TRBJ1-6 | TRBV16 | TGTGCCAGCAGCCAATCACAGGGGGCTTATTCACCCCTCCACTTT | CASSQSQGAYSPLHF
TRBD1 | - | TRBJ2-1 | TRBV19 | TGTGCCAGTACCCCCCGACAGGGGGCTCCGTCTTACAATGAGCAGTTCTTC | CASTPRQGAPSYNEQFF
- | - | TRBJ1-5 | TRBV6-6 | TGTGCCAGCAGTTATTCGGGGCCCCAGCATTTT | CASSYSGPQHF
TRBD2 | - | TRBJ2-1 | TRBV3-1/TRBV3-2 | TGTGCCAGCAGCCCGGGACTAGCGGGAGAACTCTACAATGAGCAGTTCTTC | CASSPGLAGELYNEQFF
TRBD1 | - | TRBJ2-1 | TRBV19 | TGTGCCAGTAGTATAGACGGACAGGGCGGGCAGTTCTTC | CASSIDGQGGQFF
TRBD2 | - | TRBJ2-7 | TRBV28 | TGTGCCAGCAGTACCGGGACTAGCTTTCTCTACGAGCAGTACTTC | CASSTGTSFLYEQYF
- | - | TRBJ1-5 | TRBV10-3 | TGTGCCATCAGTGACCAACAGGGAAGCAATCAGCCCCAGCATTTT | CAISDQQGSNQPQHF
- | once | TRBJ1-5 | TRBV4-1 | TGCGCCAGCAGCCAAGACAGGGGCCGGGACAATCAGCCCCAGCATTTT | CASSQDRGRDNQPQHF
- | - | TRBJ1-1 | TRBV3-1/TRBV3-2 | TGTGCCAGCATTACAACAGGTTACACTGAAGCTTTCTTT | CASITTGYTEAFF
- | - | TRBJ1-4 | TRBV19 | TGTGCCAGTAGTATAGATGGGAGGACTAATGAAAAACTGTTTTTT | CASSIDGRTNEKLFF
- | - | TRBJ2-5 | TRBV5-1 | TGCGCCAGCAGCTTCCTCCCAGCCGGGGAGACCCAGTACTTC | CASSFLPAGETQYF
- | - | TRBJ1-5 | TRBV6-6 | TGTGCCAGCAGTTACACTTATAGCAATCAGCCCCAGCATTTT | CASSYTYSNQPQHF